The clone carrying this TCR beta chain was detected only a few times. Its cognate antigen is unknown. These data come from a study of CD8 T cells in ankylosing spondylitis. V was shortened by 2 bases and J by 5 bases, with 12 bases between the two germline ends. Germline V gives CDR1 DFQATT, CDR2 SNEGSKA (reference sequence). This CDR3 is built from 14 residues. Study findings and constraints: Researchers report that disease-linked clones proved CD8+ and relatively rare in peripheral blood.

Making use of molecular barcodes, quantitative 5'-RACE generated TCR beta libraries. TCRdb processed the 5' RACE reads anew with MiXCR; each CDR3 protein has one entry. The sample carries 350,000 to 450,000 distinct CDR3 sequences, roughly 22% recorded once. This sequence originates from a male donor with ankylosing spondylitis or in good health (not recorded which). The V gene is TRBV20-1, the J gene TRBJ2-2; possibly TRBD1 for D (7 bases). The sequencing input was blood, either unsorted or a sorted T cell fraction (not recorded which). In nucleotides, the CDR3 is TGCAGTGCTAGATTCAGGGGGGATACCGGGGAGCTGTTTTTT. This gives the protein CSARFRGDTGELFF.